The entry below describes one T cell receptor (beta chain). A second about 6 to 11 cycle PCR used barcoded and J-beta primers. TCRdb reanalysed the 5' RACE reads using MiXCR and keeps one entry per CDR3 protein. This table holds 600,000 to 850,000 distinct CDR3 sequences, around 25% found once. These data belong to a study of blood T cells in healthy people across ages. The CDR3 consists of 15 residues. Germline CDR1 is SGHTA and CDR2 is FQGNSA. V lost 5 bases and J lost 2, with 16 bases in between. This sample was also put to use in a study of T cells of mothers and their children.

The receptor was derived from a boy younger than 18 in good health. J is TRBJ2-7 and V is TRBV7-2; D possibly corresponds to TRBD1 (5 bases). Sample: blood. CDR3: CASSPDTGPPYEQYF. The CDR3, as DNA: TGTGCCAGCAGCCCCGATACAGGACCCCCCTACGAGCAGTACTTC.